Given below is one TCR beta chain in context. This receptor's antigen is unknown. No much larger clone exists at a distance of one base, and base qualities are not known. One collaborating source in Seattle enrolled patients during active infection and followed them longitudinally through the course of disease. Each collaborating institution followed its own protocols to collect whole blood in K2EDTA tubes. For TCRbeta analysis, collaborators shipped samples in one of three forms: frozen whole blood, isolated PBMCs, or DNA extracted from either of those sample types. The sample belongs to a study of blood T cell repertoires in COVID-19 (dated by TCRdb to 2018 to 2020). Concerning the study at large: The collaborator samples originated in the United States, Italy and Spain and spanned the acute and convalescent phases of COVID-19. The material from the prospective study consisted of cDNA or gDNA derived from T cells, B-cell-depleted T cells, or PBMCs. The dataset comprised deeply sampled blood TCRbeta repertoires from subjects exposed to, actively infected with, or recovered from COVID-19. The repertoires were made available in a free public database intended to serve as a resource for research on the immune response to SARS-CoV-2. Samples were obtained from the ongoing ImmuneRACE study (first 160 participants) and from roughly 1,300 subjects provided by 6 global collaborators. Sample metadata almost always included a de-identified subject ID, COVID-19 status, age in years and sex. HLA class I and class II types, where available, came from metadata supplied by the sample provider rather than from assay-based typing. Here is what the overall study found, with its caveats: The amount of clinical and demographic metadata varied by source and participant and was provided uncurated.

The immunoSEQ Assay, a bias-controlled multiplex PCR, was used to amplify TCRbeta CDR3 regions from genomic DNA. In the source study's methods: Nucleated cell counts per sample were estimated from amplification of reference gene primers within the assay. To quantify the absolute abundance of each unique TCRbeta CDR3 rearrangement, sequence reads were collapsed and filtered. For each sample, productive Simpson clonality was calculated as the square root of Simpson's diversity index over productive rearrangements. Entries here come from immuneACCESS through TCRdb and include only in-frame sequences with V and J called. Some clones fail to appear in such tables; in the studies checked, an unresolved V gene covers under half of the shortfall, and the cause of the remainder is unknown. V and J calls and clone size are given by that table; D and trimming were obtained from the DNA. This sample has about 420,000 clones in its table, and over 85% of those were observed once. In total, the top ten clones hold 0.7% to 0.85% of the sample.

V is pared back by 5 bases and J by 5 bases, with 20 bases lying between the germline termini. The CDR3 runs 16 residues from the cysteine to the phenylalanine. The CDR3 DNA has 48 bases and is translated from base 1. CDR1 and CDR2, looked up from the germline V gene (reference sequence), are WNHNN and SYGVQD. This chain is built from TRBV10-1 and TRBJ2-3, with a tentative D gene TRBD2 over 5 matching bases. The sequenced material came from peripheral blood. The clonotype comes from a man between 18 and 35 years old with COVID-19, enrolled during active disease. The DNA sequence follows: TGCGCCAGCAGTAGGATTTTTAGCCAGGAGGTAGATACGCAGTATTTT. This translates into CASSRIFSQEVDTQYF.